The 25 T cell receptor beta chains listed next were all sequenced from one sample in a study of blood T cell repertoires in COVID-19. Assay: immunoSEQ multiplex PCR; the TCRdb copy retains only in-frame clones and omits some. The data contain tens of thousands of clones, roughly 80% of them seen just once; the ten biggest clones take up approximately 5.3%. The material sequenced was peripheral blood. These receptors came from a woman aged 55-70 years with acute or convalescent COVID-19.

This chain links TRBV30 with TRBJ1-3; tentative D call: TRBD1 (6 bases). Germline lookup yields CDR1 GTSNPN and CDR2 SVGIG (reference sequence). Trimming left V 4 bases short and J 0 bases short, with 10 bases between. This CDR3 has 14 amino acids. The CDR3 here is CAWTPDSSGNTIYF. The CDR3 coding sequence is TGTGCCTGGACTCCGGACAGCTCTGGAAACACCATATATTTT. The complete variable domain, with remaining parts taken from reference TRBV30 and TRBJ1-3, reads SQTIHQWPATLVQPVGSPLSLECTVEGTSNPNLYWYRQAAGRGLQLLFYSVGIGQISSEVPQNLSASRPQDRQFILSSKKLLLSDSGFYLCAWTPDSSGNTIYFGEGSWLTVV.

This clone has just one count. The rearrangement uses TRBV3-1 (or the pseudogene TRBV3-2) and TRBJ2-7, with D maybe TRBD1 (5 bases). This CDR3 is 16 amino acids long. Trimming left V 4 bases short and J 3 bases short, with 19 bases between. Germline CDR1 LGHDT, CDR2 YNNKEL (reference sequence). The CDR3 region is CASSRRLQAGNYEQYF. The CDR3 DNA reads as TGTGCCAGCAGCCGCAGATTACAGGCAGGGAACTACGAGCAGTACTTC.

The rearrangement joins TRBV28 to TRBJ1-3, with 9 nucleotides matching TRBD1. The ends lost 3 bases at V and 7 bases at J; junction bases unmatched: 7. Germline V gives CDR1 MDHEN, CDR2 SYDVKM. The CDR3 spans 15 residues. CDR3 sequence: CASSLVGQGLNTIYF. The CDR3 DNA is TGTGCCAGCAGTTTGGTAGGACAGGGGTTGAACACCATATATTTT.

This clone came up a few times. V usage is TRBV11-3 and J usage is TRBJ2-2; 8 bases align to TRBD1. The J segment lost 5 bases and the V segment lost 5 bases, leaving 13 bases of the junction unmatched. CDR3 size: 17 residues. The germline CDR1 and CDR2 sequences are SGHNT and YENEEA. The CDR3 loop is CASSPSGQGERTGELFF. As DNA, the CDR3 is TGTGCCAGCAGCCCTTCTGGACAGGGTGAAAGGACCGGGGAGCTGTTTTTT. The entire variable domain, with the rest obtained from reference TRBV11-3 and TRBJ2-2, is as follows: EAGVVQSPRYKIIEKKQPVAFWCNPISGHNTLYWYLQNLGQGPELLIRYENEEAVDDSQLPKDRFSAERLKGVDSTLKIQPAELGDSAVYLCASSPSGQGERTGELFFGEGSRLTVL.

This chain connects TRBV15 to TRBJ2-1, with TRBD2 identical over 13 bases. The germline V gene encodes CDR1 LNHNV and CDR2 YYDKDF (reference sequence). Germline trimming cut 0 bases from V and 10 bases from J; bases unmatched to any gene: 15. The CDR3 loop spans 19 amino acids. The CDR3 loop is CATSRDEGLAGPGGEEQFF. CDR3 DNA: TGTGCCACCAGCAGAGATGAGGGACTAGCGGGGCCGGGGGGAGAGGAGCAGTTCTTC.

The chain links TRBV11-2 to TRBJ2-5; 9 nucleotides match TRBD2. The V and J ends lost 5 bases and 1 base, in that order; junction bases with no gene match: 8. The CDR3 totals 16 residues. Germline lookup yields CDR1 SGHAT and CDR2 FQNNGV. DNA for the CDR3: TGTGCCAGCAGCCCACCGGGACTAGCTGGCCAAGAGACCCAGTACTTC. As protein: CASSPPGLAGQETQYF.

This CDR3 is CAITEDRHTEAFF. The CDR3 region has the DNA TGTGCCATCACCGAGGACAGACACACTGAAGCTTTCTTT. The chain carries TRBV28 and TRBJ1-1; weak D call: TRBD1 (6 bases). The CDR3 extends over 13 amino acids. The germline V gene has CDR1 MDHEN and CDR2 SYDVKM. V was shortened by 10 bases and J by 3 bases, with 15 bases between the two germline ends.

This clone was seen once. This rearrangement joins TRBV27 to TRBJ2-1, with D perhaps TRBD2 (6 bases). Trimming stripped 4 bases from V and 8 bases from J, with 18 bases between. This CDR3 is built from 15 residues. Germline loops: CDR1 MNHEY, CDR2 SMNVEV (reference sequence). This chain's CDR3 is CASSSGTWDGDEQFF. CDR3 nucleotide sequence: TGTGCCAGCAGTTCCGGGACTTGGGACGGCGATGAGCAGTTCTTC.

The V gene is TRBV18, the J gene TRBJ1-1; the D is unclear. CDR3 length: 13 residues. Germline values: CDR1 KGHSH, CDR2 LQKENI. The V end was cut by 6 bases, the J end by 4 bases, with 12 bases between. CDR3 region: CASSPPSGTEAFF. CDR3 in DNA: TGTGCCAGCTCCCCCCCGTCCGGCACTGAAGCTTTCTTT.

This clone was observed a single time. The genes are TRBV5-4 and TRBJ1-2; D might be TRBD1 (5 bases). Trimming removed 0 bases from V and 0 bases from J, with 9 bases in between. Germline CDR1 reads SGHNT; CDR2 reads YYREEE (reference sequence). The CDR3 is made up of 15 amino acids. DNA for the CDR3: TGTGCCAGCAGCTTGGGACAGCCAGCTAACTATGGCTACACCTTC. It yields the protein CASSLGQPANYGYTF. Complete variable domain (other parts from reference TRBV5-4 and TRBJ1-2): ETGVTQSPTHLIKTRGQQVTLRCSSQSGHNTVSWYQQALGQGPQFIFQYYREEENGRGNFPPRFSGLQFPNYSSELNVNALELDDSALYLCASSLGQPANYGYTFGSGTRLTVV.

The chain uses TRBV5-1 and TRBJ1-5; no reliable D call. Germline-derived CDR1 and CDR2 are SGHRS and YFSETQ. The CDR3 is 14 amino acids. Trimming removed 0 bases at V and 2 bases at J, with 6 bases between. CDR3 amino acids: CASSLEFGNQPQHF. DNA of the CDR3: TGCGCCAGCAGCTTGGAATTCGGCAATCAGCCCCAGCATTTT.

V usage is TRBV5-4 and J usage is TRBJ1-1; maybe TRBD1 (5 bases). Trimming removed 0 bases at V and 4 bases at J, with 13 bases between. This CDR3 comprises 15 residues. The germline gives CDR1 SGHNT, CDR2 YYREEE (reference sequence). The CDR3 sequence is CASSLVTTGGTEAFF. The DNA for the CDR3 is TGTGCCAGCAGCTTGGTAACGACCGGGGGCACTGAAGCTTTCTTT.

This rearrangement joins TRBV7-8 to TRBJ1-4; D remains ambiguous. V was pared by 1 base and J by 0 bases, with 9 bases between. This CDR3 region has 16 residues. Germline assignment: CDR1 SGHVS and CDR2 FQNEAQ. CDR3 amino acids: CASSLVSHATNEKLFF. The CDR3 nucleotides read TGTGCCAGCAGCTTAGTATCACACGCAACTAATGAAAAACTGTTTTTT.

This clone was found a few times. V usage is TRBV5-6 and J usage is TRBJ2-1; TRBD2 matches 11 bases. The ends lost 5 bases at V and 3 bases at J; junction bases unmatched: 7. The CDR3 has 16 amino acids. The germline V gene encodes CDR1 SGHDT and CDR2 YYEEEE. The CDR3 is CASSHRTSGLYNEQFF. The CDR3 nucleotides read TGTGCCAGCAGTCACCGGACTAGCGGGCTCTACAATGAGCAGTTCTTC.

The rearrangement uses TRBV5-4 and TRBJ1-6; TRBD1 might be the D (6 bases). Trimming shortened V by 5 bases and J by 5 bases, and 17 bases separated the two germline ends. Germline values: CDR1 SGHNT, CDR2 YYREEE (reference sequence). The CDR3 loop spans 16 amino acids. The CDR3 sequence: CASSTGTGSNNSPLHF. Written as DNA, the CDR3 is TGTGCCAGCAGTACGGGCACAGGGAGTAATAATTCACCCCTCCACTTT. Full variable domain (outside the CDR3, taken from reference TRBV5-4 and TRBJ1-6): ETGVTQSPTHLIKTRGQQVTLRCSSQSGHNTVSWYQQALGQGPQFIFQYYREEENGRGNFPPRFSGLQFPNYSSELNVNALELDDSALYLCASSTGTGSNNSPLHFGNGTRLTVT.

This chain uses TRBV10-3 with TRBJ1-2; TRBD1 is a possible D gene (5 bases). CDR1 ENHRY and CDR2 SYGVKD come from the germline V gene. The germline V and J ends were trimmed by 4 bases and 3 bases, with 6 bases remaining between them. The CDR3 covers 12 residues. The CDR3 bases are TGTGCCATCAGTGCGACAGACTATGGCTACACCTTC. This translates into CAISATDYGYTF.

The chain has TRBV7-2 and TRBJ1-3; 7 nucleotides align to TRBD1. CDR1 and CDR2 from the germline V gene are SGHTA and FQGNSA. The CDR3 runs to 16 residues. Trimming took 5 bases from V and 0 from J; bases not matched to a gene: 7. CDR3 in DNA: TGTGCCAGCAGCCGTGGACAGGCTTTCTCTGGAAACACCATATATTTT. It codes for CASSRGQAFSGNTIYF.

The chain couples TRBV18 to TRBJ2-2; 8 nucleotides match TRBD1. The CDR3 has 15 amino acids. The V gene end was trimmed by 3 bases and the J gene end by 8 bases; junction bases not matched to a gene: 8. In germline, CDR1 is KGHSH, CDR2 LQKENI. The CDR3 DNA reads as TGTGCCAGCTCACCTGGGACAGGAAAGATGGGGGAGCTGTTTTTT. Encoded protein: CASSPGTGKMGELFF.

The chain employs TRBV7-6 and TRBJ1-6; 8 bases fit TRBD1. This CDR3 contains 18 residues. Germline CDR1 and CDR2: SGHVS and FNYEAQ. J lost 4 bases, V lost 5 bases, and 13 bases had no gene match. CDR3: CASSPYGAGGFYNSPLHF. The CDR3, as DNA: TGTGCCAGCAGCCCATACGGGGCAGGGGGCTTTTATAATTCACCCCTCCACTTT.

This clone has just one count. The gene calls are TRBV7-2 and TRBJ2-2, with a possible D match to TRBD1 (5 bases). The germline V and J ends were trimmed by 4 bases and 5 bases, with 11 bases remaining between them. The CDR3 has 14 amino acids. Germline V gene data show CDR1 as SGHTA and CDR2 as FQGNSA. The CDR3 DNA reads as TGTGCCAGCAGCTCAGGGCGGCAGACCGGGGAGCTGTTTTTT. It specifies CASSSGRQTGELFF. The full variable domain, with the rest looked up from reference TRBV7-2 and TRBJ2-2, is GAGVSQSPSNKVTEKGKDVELRCDPISGHTALYWYRQSLGQGLEFLIYFQGNSAPDKSGLPSDRFSAERTGGSVSTLTIQRTQQEDSAVYLCASSSGRQTGELFFGEGSRLTVL.

The chain carries TRBV28 and TRBJ1-4; D unclear. CDR3 length: 13 residues. Germline assignment: CDR1 MDHEN and CDR2 SYDVKM. The ends were cut back, 8 bases at V and 8 bases at J, with 15 bases in the middle. CDR3 residues: CASRRAPGEKLFF. DNA for the CDR3: TGTGCCAGCCGAAGGGCCCCGGGGGAAAAACTGTTTTTT.

This clone was observed a single time. This rearrangement joins TRBV2 to TRBJ1-5; D ambiguous. The CDR3 length is 15 residues. Germline CDR1 reads SNHLY; CDR2 reads FYNNEI. Trimming pared 3 bases from V and 6 bases from J, leaving 15 bases between. The CDR3 DNA sequence: TGTGCCAGCAGTGAGGCAGAAAGAAGCGGTCAGCCCCAGCATTTT. Encoded protein: CASSEAERSGQPQHF.

V is TRBV6-6 and J is TRBJ1-6; 7 positions agree with TRBD1. V was clipped by 8 bases and J by 9 bases; unmatched bases: 13. Germline CDR1 is MNHNY and CDR2 is SVGAGI (reference sequence). This CDR3 contains 15 residues. CDR3 protein: CASDATGEGSSPLHF. The CDR3, as DNA: TGTGCCAGCGATGCTACAGGGGAAGGTTCTTCACCCCTCCACTTT.

The gene calls are TRBV4-2 and TRBJ2-5, with 12 bases that match TRBD1. The CDR3 totals 15 residues. The V and J ends lost 3 bases and 7 bases, in that order; junction bases with no gene match: 6. CDR1 is LGHNA and CDR2 is YNFKEQ in the germline V gene. As DNA, the CDR3 is TGTGCCAGCAGCCAGCCGGGACAGGGGGCCGGGACCCAGTACTTC. This translates into CASSQPGQGAGTQYF.

Regarding this clone: The junction shows a germline mismatch at one end, possibly a read error. This chain connects TRBV7-7 to TRBJ2-1; 10 bases line up with TRBD1. CDR1 SSHAT and CDR2 FNYEAQ come from the germline V gene (reference sequence). The CDR3 has 17 residues. The CDR3 protein is CASSSRVGTGAYNEQFF. CDR3 nucleotide sequence: TGTGCTAGCAGCTCACGAGTCGGGACAGGGGCCTACAATGAGCAGTTCTTC.